Each of the 9 T cell receptor beta chains below was sequenced from the same sample in a study of cytomegalovirus exposure and HLA in healthy donors. PCR involved 60 Vbeta and 13 Jbeta primers. Assay: immunoSEQ multiplex PCR; the TCRdb copy retains only in-frame clones and omits some. The data hold some 91,000 clones, with around 77% observed a single time. Sequencing used PBMCs. The receptors were gathered from a man aged 40-55 years in good health and CMV-seronegative.

The CDR3 DNA sequence: TGCGCCAGCAGCTTTGGACAGGGAGTCCATGAGCAGTTCTTC. Translating it yields CASSFGQGVHEQFF. The rearrangement uses TRBV5-1 and TRBJ2-1; 8 nucleotides agree with TRBD1. V was pared by 2 bases and J by 8 bases, with 6 bases of the junction left unmatched. This CDR3 has 14 residues. Germline-derived CDR1 and CDR2 are SGHRS and YFSETQ.

V is TRBV28 and J is TRBJ1-3; 7 nucleotides line up with TRBD1. The CDR3 covers 15 residues. Germline loops: CDR1 MDHEN, CDR2 SYDVKM. The J segment lost 2 bases and the V segment lost 6 bases, leaving 7 bases of the junction unmatched. The CDR3 bases are TGTGCCAGCAGCGCTCGGACAGGCCCTGGAAACACCATATATTTT. It encodes CASSARTGPGNTIYF.

V and J are TRBV9 and TRBJ1-1, with 9 bases that match TRBD1. The CDR3 is 14 residues long. Germline V gene lookup returns CDR1 SGDLS and CDR2 YYNGEE. Unmatched junction bases numbered 4, after V lost 2 bases and J lost 5 bases. The CDR3 bases are TGTGCCAGCAGCGTCACAGGGGGCCGGACTGAAGCTTTCTTT. This gives the protein CASSVTGGRTEAFF.

V is TRBV29-1 and J is TRBJ2-5, with D unclear. In germline, CDR1 is SQVTM, CDR2 ANQGSEA. Trimming stripped 4 bases from V and 5 bases from J, with 14 bases between. The CDR3 is 13 amino acids. The CDR3 loop reads CSVGSPSRETQYF. Written as DNA, the CDR3 is TGCAGCGTTGGATCCCCTTCGAGGGAGACCCAGTACTTC.

V usage is TRBV6-6 and J usage is TRBJ1-5; the D gene is possibly TRBD1 (5 bases). Germline-derived CDR1 and CDR2 are MNHNY and SVGAGI (reference sequence). CDR3 length equals 15 residues. The germline V and J ends were trimmed by 6 bases and 3 bases, with 15 bases remaining between them. The CDR3 protein is CASSGRGPLNQPQHF. In DNA form, the CDR3 reads TGTGCCAGCAGCGGGAGGGGACCGCTCAATCAGCCCCAGCATTTT.

The CDR3 spells CASSQGGPNTGELFF. The CDR3 coding sequence is TGTGCCAGCAGTCAAGGGGGCCCGAACACCGGGGAGCTGTTTTTT. The V call is TRBV27, the J call TRBJ2-2, with 7 bases fitting TRBD1. Germline V gene lookup returns CDR1 MNHEY and CDR2 SMNVEV (reference sequence). The CDR3 has 15 amino acids. J gave up 0 bases and V 5 bases, and 3 bases lay outside the gene matches.

This chain connects TRBV11-1 to TRBJ2-1; D ambiguous. Germline loops: CDR1 SGHAT, CDR2 FQDESV (reference sequence). The CDR3 runs 14 residues. V lost 7 bases, J lost 4 bases, and 14 bases lay in between. As DNA, the CDR3 is TGTGCCAGCAAGCCCAGCGCTATATACAATGAGCAGTTCTTC. It is translated as CASKPSAIYNEQFF. The full variable domain, completed using reference TRBV11-1 and TRBJ2-1, is EAEVAQSPRYKITEKSQAVAFWCDPISGHATLYWYRQILGQGPELLVQFQDESVVDDSQLPKDRFSAERLKGVDSTLKIQPAELGDSAMYLCASKPSAIYNEQFFGPGTRLTVL.

The chain carries TRBV4-2 and TRBJ2-5; 7 positions match TRBD2. Near its end, the DNA agrees better with TRBJ2-7, so the J call may be wrong. Germline V gene lookup returns CDR1 LGHNA and CDR2 YNFKEQ. This CDR3 has 15 residues. The CDR3, as DNA: TGTGCCAGCAGCCAAGTTGCGGGGGTAAGCTACGAGCAGTACTTC. It yields the protein CASSQVAGVSYEQYF.

There are a few counts of this clone. The rearrangement links TRBV7-9 to TRBJ2-7; D uncertain. V lost 1 base and J 4 bases, leaving 5 bases between the germline ends. CDR1 and CDR2 (germline): SEHNR, FQNEAQ (reference sequence). The CDR3 totals 12 residues. The CDR3 loop reads CASSLGTYEQYF. CDR3 DNA sequence: TGTGCCAGCAGCTTAGGAACTTACGAGCAGTACTTC.